This T cell receptor beta chain was sequenced in a study of Ad26.COV2.S vaccination and SARS-CoV-2 variants. Notes on the study in general: Non-spike TCR breadth showed similarity between vaccine and placebo recipients.

Treatment defined: about 20 received Ad26.COV2.S at low or high dose, single or two shots; 5 received placebo; per-sample allocation not given. Sample collection was performed on day 63 after the first vaccine or placebo injection. A word on this clone: Its target is not known.

The V and J ends lost 3 bases and 7 bases respectively, with 7 bases between them. Per the germline V gene, CDR1 is SQVTM and CDR2 is ANQGSEA. CDR3 length equals 11 residues. Produced via immunoSEQ multiplex PCR; TCRdb's table is partial and in-frame only. Counted here are approximately 350,000 clones, 83% occurring once; the ten biggest clones make up 7.4%. V is TRBV29-1 and J is TRBJ2-1; no clear D gene. Sequenced here: peripheral blood, sampled in a trial of Ad26.COV2.S vaccine versus placebo. This clonotype was sampled from a person between 18 and 59 years old who received the Ad26.COV2.S COVID-19 vaccine or a placebo. The chain's CDR3 is CSVDGWNEQFF. The DNA of the CDR3 is TGCAGCGTTGACGGTTGGAATGAGCAGTTCTTC.